The 6 T cell receptor beta chains listed next were all sequenced from one sample in a study of graft-versus-host responses after intestinal transplantation. Sequencing used immunoSEQ multiplex PCR; TCRdb keeps in-frame clones, though not all of them. The sample carries about 35,000 clones, about 93% recorded once. The sequenced sample was PBMCs, obtained 16 days after intestinal transplant. All receptors come from a human patient who received an intestinal transplant, so some T cells may come from the graft donor.

This chain joins TRBV28 and TRBJ2-5, with no clear D. The CDR3 runs 14 residues. CDR1 is MDHEN, CDR2 SYDVKM, per germline. The V end was cut by 8 bases, the J end by 11 bases, with 24 bases between. In DNA form, the CDR3 reads TGTGCCAGCTATGACGTGTCGGGCCCCTACAAGCAGTACTTC. Protein: CASYDVSGPYKQYF.

The chain employs TRBV9 and TRBJ1-3; maybe TRBD1 (6 bases). Between the trimmed V and J ends, which lost 3 bases and 1 base, there was a span of 14 bases. Germline V CDR1 and CDR2: SGDLS, YYNGEE. The CDR3 has 16 amino acids. Written as DNA, the CDR3 is TGTGCCAGCAGCGGGCCAGGGGTTAGGTCTGGAAACACCATATATTTT. Translated: CASSGPGVRSGNTIYF.

The V and J genes are TRBV27 and TRBJ2-7; the D call may be TRBD1 or TRBD2 (5 bases each). CDR3 size: 15 residues. Per the germline V gene, CDR1 is MNHEY and CDR2 is SMNVEV (reference sequence). The V end lost 4 bases, the J end lost 3 bases, and 16 bases lay between the germline ends. CDR3 protein: CASSSRSNGGYEQYF. As DNA, the CDR3 is TGTGCCAGCAGTTCCCGCAGCAATGGGGGCTACGAGCAGTACTTC.

This chain uses TRBV7-3 with TRBJ2-1; no firm D call. Germline CDR1 is SGHTA and CDR2 is FQGTGA. The CDR3 totals 13 residues. V dropped 2 bases and J dropped 8 bases, with 10 bases sitting between them. CDR3 loop: CASSLSLLDEQFF. CDR3 sequence (DNA): TGTGCCAGCAGCTTATCCCTCCTCGATGAGCAGTTCTTC.

The chain carries TRBV28 and TRBJ2-1; TRBD2 agrees at 9 bases. Looked up from germline, CDR1 is MDHEN and CDR2 is SYDVKM. Unmatched junction bases numbered 22, after V lost 6 bases and J lost 1 base. CDR3 length equals 21 residues. CDR3 amino acids: CASRPAGGSPLGGISYNEQFF. CDR3 bases: TGTGCCAGCAGACCAGCGGGAGGATCCCCCTTGGGTGGGATTTCCTACAATGAGCAGTTCTTC.

The chain links TRBV5-6 to TRBJ2-7; perhaps TRBD2 as D (6 bases). Deletions cut 0 bases from V and 0 bases from J, with 7 bases between. In germline, CDR1 is SGHDT, CDR2 YYEEEE. This CDR3 has 14 amino acids. The CDR3 DNA reads TGTGCCAGCAGCTTGGTCGGGAGCTCCTACGAGCAGTACTTC. The encoded protein is CASSLVGSSYEQYF.